This T cell receptor beta chain was sequenced for a study of early T cells in non-severe SARS-CoV-2 infection. Study overall: The sequenced material was bulk RNA from unsorted whole blood, and its chains were unpaired.

This clonotype was seen only a few times. CDR3 length: 12 amino acids. Trimming took 3 bases from V and 0 from J, leaving 3 bases between them. CDR1 is SEHNR and CDR2 is FQNEAQ in the germline V gene (reference sequence). The TCR library protocol attached unique molecular identifiers to the individual cDNA molecules. TCRdb passed the 5' RACE reads through MiXCR, listing each CDR3 protein once. Among around 64,000 distinct CDR3 sequences listed, roughly 11% were seen once. Specimen: whole blood, collected at baseline. The sequence was collected from an adult who was a healthcare worker with PCR-confirmed SARS-CoV-2 infection or an uninfected control (not recorded which). The V gene is TRBV7-9, the J gene TRBJ2-7; D is uncertain. The CDR3 loop reads CASSFHSYEQYF. CDR3 coding DNA: TGTGCCAGCAGCTTCCACTCCTACGAGCAGTACTTC.